This TCR beta chain was sequenced in a study of cytomegalovirus exposure and HLA in healthy donors. Study-level findings and limits: Researchers catalogued about 150 TCR beta chains as cytomegalovirus-associated. Other equally common chains were less clonally expanded than HLA-associated TCR beta chains, a later analysis showed.

60 Vbeta and 13 Jbeta primers were used in PCR. Using immunoSEQ multiplex PCR, the repertoire was profiled, and TCRdb retains in-frame clones only, with some absent. This sample yields some 200,000 clones, of which approximately 80% are seen a single time; less than 3.5% belongs to the top ten. Regarding this clone: The target antigen is unknown.

Nominally healthy donors provided the samples, though records likely missed some immune exposures. This clonotype was obtained from a female donor in good health and CMV-seronegative. The specimen was PBMCs.

The CDR3 nucleotides read TGTGCCAGCGCGGGAGGACGGTACAATGAGCAGTTCTTC. Translating it yields CASAGGRYNEQFF. The chain links TRBV11-2 to TRBJ2-1; the match to TRBD2 covers 8 bases. V lost 8 bases to trimming and J lost 4 bases; unmatched junction nucleotides: 4. The CDR3 spans 13 residues. Germline values: CDR1 SGHAT, CDR2 FQNNGV.